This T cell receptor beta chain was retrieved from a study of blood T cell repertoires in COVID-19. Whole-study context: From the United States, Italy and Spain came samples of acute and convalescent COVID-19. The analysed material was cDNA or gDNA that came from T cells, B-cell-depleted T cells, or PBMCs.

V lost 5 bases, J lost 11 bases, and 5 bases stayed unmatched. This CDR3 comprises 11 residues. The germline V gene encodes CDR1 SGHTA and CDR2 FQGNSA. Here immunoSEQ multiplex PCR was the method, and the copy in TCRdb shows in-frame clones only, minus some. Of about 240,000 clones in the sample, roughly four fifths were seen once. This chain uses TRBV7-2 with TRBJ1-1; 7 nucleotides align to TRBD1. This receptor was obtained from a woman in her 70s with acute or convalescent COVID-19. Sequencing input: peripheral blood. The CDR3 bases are TGTGCCAGCAGCGCGACAGGGACCGCTTTCTTT. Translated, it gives CASSATGTAFF. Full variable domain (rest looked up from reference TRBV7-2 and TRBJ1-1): GAGVSQSPSNKVTEKGKDVELRCDPISGHTALYWYRQSLGQGLEFLIYFQGNSAPDKSGLPSDRFSAERTGGSVSTLTIQRTQQEDSAVYLCASSATGTAFFGQGTRLTVV.